The T cell receptor beta chain described here comes from a study of identifying expanded T cells in peripheral blood. This CDR3 region has 16 residues. Trimming cost V 6 bases and J 1 base; bases outside gene matches: 8. The V gene's germline CDR1 is ENHRY and CDR2 SYGVKD. Healthy donors had no documented immune events, such as infections, while sampled. Here immunoSEQ multiplex PCR was the method, and the copy in TCRdb shows in-frame clones only, minus some. This table holds 100,000 or so clones, about 89% found once. Findings and caveats of the study: Variance in clone template counts between two-week samples significantly increased with total template count across all healthy donors. About 1.2 clones differed between technical replicates, versus approximately 16 and 20 over time.

Points on this clone: Its target is not known.

The sequencing input was blood. This chain joins TRBV10-3 and TRBJ2-2; 7 positions match TRBD1. This TCR derives from a person aged 18-69 years in good health. The CDR3 DNA reads as TGTGCCATCAGGAGGATAACAGGGGTGAACACCGGGGAGCTGTTTTTT. Amino acid sequence: CAIRRITGVNTGELFF.